Presented here are 19 T cell receptor beta chains from one specimen sequenced in a study of T cells after yellow fever vaccination (dated by TCRdb to the late 2010s). The sample's treatment or condition label, in plain terms: live attenuated yellow fever vaccine strain. The library was obtained by 5' RACE. Data came from an Illumina NovaSeq 6000. The public reads were reanalyzed by TCRdb: fastp trimming at Q25, MiXCR alignment, in-frame beta chains only. Each entry merges the rows of one CDR3 protein and shows their most common DNA and genes. Within this sample are 400,000 to 450,000 distinct CDR3 sequences, with roughly 20% of them counted one time only. The top ten clonotypes cover roughly 19% of the sample. This material consisted of PBMCs, taken before the yellow fever booster vaccination. These receptors were taken from a man between 18 and 35 years old who received the YFV17D yellow fever vaccine.

This sequence joins TRBV2 and TRBJ1-5; a possible D gene is TRBD1 (6 bases). CDR3 size: 14 residues. Germline-derived CDR1 and CDR2 are SNHLY and FYNNEI. Between the trimmed V and J ends, which lost 3 bases and 6 bases, there was a span of 12 bases. CDR3 in amino acids: CASSDPRGSQPQHF. CDR3 bases: TGTGCCAGCAGTGATCCCAGGGGAAGTCAGCCCCAGCATTTT.

V usage is TRBV5-1 and J usage is TRBJ2-5; D not certain. Germline V gene data show CDR1 as SGHRS and CDR2 as YFSETQ. With 2 bases removed from V and 2 bases from J, the gap between germline ends came to 7 bases. This CDR3 comprises 13 residues. The CDR3 is CASSFDIQETQYF. The CDR3 nucleotides read TGCGCCAGCAGCTTCGACATTCAAGAGACCCAGTACTTC.

This clonotype was found a few times. The chain uses TRBV28 and TRBJ1-2, with D possibly TRBD1 on 6 matching bases. This CDR3 spans 14 amino acids. The V end was cut by 7 bases, the J end by 8 bases, with 20 bases between. CDR1 MDHEN and CDR2 SYDVKM come from the germline V gene. The CDR3 DNA reads as TGTGCCAGCACCAGGGGAGGTTTATTTAAGGGCTACACCTTC. Translating it yields CASTRGGLFKGYTF.

This clonotype came up a few times. The chain joins TRBV7-2 to TRBJ2-3; D is unresolved. CDR3 size: 14 residues. Trimming removed 5 bases from V and 3 bases from J, with 12 bases in between. CDR1 SGHTA and CDR2 FQGNSA come from the germline V gene. CDR3 amino acids: CASSNYLETDTQYF. In DNA, the CDR3 is TGTGCCAGCAGCAATTACCTAGAAACAGATACGCAGTATTTT.

The chain is built from TRBV12-3 or TRBV12-4 and TRBJ1-6; TRBD1 agrees at 8 bases. The J segment lost 9 bases and the V segment lost 2 bases, leaving 24 bases of the junction unmatched. This CDR3 is built from 21 residues. The DNA for the CDR3 is TGTGCCAGCAGTTTAAGGCGTTTGGGGGAGTCAGGGGGCCTCTCTTCTTCACCCCTCCACTTT. Protein product: CASSLRRLGESGGLSSSPLHF.

This clonotype was counted a few times. The chain uses TRBV20-1 and TRBJ2-7; D unclear. The CDR3 sequence is 11 residues long. Trimming removed 3 bases from V and 4 bases from J, with 7 bases in between. Germline CDR1 reads DFQATT; CDR2 reads SNEGSKA (reference sequence). In nucleotides, the CDR3 is TGCAGTGCTAGGGGTGGTTACGAGCAGTACGTC. As protein: CSARGGYEQYV.

The genes are TRBV29-1 and TRBJ2-5; D gene ambiguous. The CDR3 covers 13 residues. Per germline, CDR1 SQVTM and CDR2 ANQGSEA. V lost 2 bases to trimming and J lost 5 bases, with 12 bases between them. The CDR3: CSVERSSTETQYF. CDR3 DNA: TGCAGCGTTGAAAGGTCTAGTACGGAGACCCAGTACTTC.

The chain recombines TRBV5-4 with TRBJ1-1; tentative D call: TRBD1 (6 bases). With 2 bases removed from V and 11 bases from J, the gap between germline ends came to 19 bases. This CDR3 is 14 amino acids long. CDR1 and CDR2 (germline): SGHNT, YYREEE (reference sequence). The CDR3 region is CASSLEAGRGYAFF. The CDR3 DNA sequence: TGTGCCAGCAGCTTAGAAGCCGGGAGGGGGTACGCTTTCTTT. Drawing the rest from reference TRBV5-4 and TRBJ1-1, the complete variable domain is ETGVTQSPTHLIKTRGQQVTLRCSSQSGHNTVSWYQQALGQGPQFIFQYYREEENGRGNFPPRFSGLQFPNYSSELNVNALELDDSALYLCASSLEAGRGYAFFGQGTRLTVV.

The V gene is TRBV4-1, the J gene TRBJ2-3; 13 positions agree with TRBD2. The CDR3 extends over 16 amino acids. Germline-derived CDR1 and CDR2 are MGHRA and YSYEKL. The V gene end was trimmed by 2 bases and the J gene end by 3 bases; junction bases not matched to a gene: 2. CDR3 amino acids: CASSQKGLAGTDTQYF. In DNA form, the CDR3 reads TGCGCCAGCAGCCAAAAGGGACTAGCGGGGACAGATACGCAGTATTTT.

This sequence joins TRBV20-1 and TRBJ2-3; D might be TRBD2 (6 bases). From germline, CDR1 is DFQATT and CDR2 SNEGSKA (reference sequence). V was trimmed by 0 bases and J by 10 bases, leaving 11 bases between them. The CDR3 sequence is 12 residues long. The CDR3 loop is CSARDSGLPQYF. The CDR3 bases are TGCAGTGCTAGAGATTCGGGACTCCCGCAGTATTTT.

The J gene is TRBJ1-5, the V gene TRBV6-5; D may be TRBD1 (6 bases). The V and J ends lost 2 bases and 7 bases respectively, with 15 bases between them. Germline CDR1 is MNHEY and CDR2 is SVGAGI. This CDR3 is 15 amino acids long. CDR3 DNA: TGTGCCAGCAGTTACAAGTGGGGGGCAGGACAGCCCCAGCATTTT. Translation gives CASSYKWGAGQPQHF.

The chain links TRBV11-2 to TRBJ2-7; 8 nucleotides match TRBD1. The V gene's germline CDR1 is SGHAT and CDR2 FQNNGV. CDR3 length: 16 amino acids. V was clipped by 5 bases and J by 5 bases; unmatched bases: 14. The CDR3 sequence is CASSPLRGQGRHEQYF. For the CDR3, the DNA is TGTGCCAGCAGCCCACTCAGGGGGCAGGGGCGCCACGAGCAGTACTTC.

The chain carries TRBV9 and TRBJ1-1; 7 bases line up with TRBD1. CDR1 SGDLS and CDR2 YYNGEE come from the germline V gene. This CDR3 is 14 amino acids long. Germline trimming cut 0 bases from V and 8 bases from J; bases unmatched to any gene: 7. CDR3: CASSVVGETGEAFF. CDR3 in DNA: TGTGCCAGCAGCGTAGTCGGGGAGACAGGGGAAGCTTTCTTT.

This clonotype was counted between two and nine times. The gene calls are TRBV12-3 or TRBV12-4 and TRBJ2-2; TRBD1 or TRBD2 may be the D gene (6 bases each). This CDR3 contains 14 residues. With 7 bases removed from V and 4 bases from J, the gap between germline ends came to 13 bases. The CDR3 nucleotides are TGTGCCAGCACCCAGGGGAGGCGCACCGGGGAGCTGTTTTTT. It is translated as CASTQGRRTGELFF.

This clonotype has more than one count but fewer than ten. The genes are TRBV7-9 and TRBJ2-3; maybe TRBD1 (6 bases). The V gene's germline CDR1 is SEHNR and CDR2 FQNEAQ (reference sequence). This CDR3 contains 16 residues. The germline V and J ends were trimmed by 4 bases and 5 bases, with 19 bases remaining between them. CDR3 DNA sequence: TGTGCCAGCAGCTCTACAGGGATGAACGCGGGAGATACGCAGTATTTT. Its translation: CASSSTGMNAGDTQYF.

A few counts support this clonotype. The gene calls are TRBV7-3 and TRBJ2-1; 9 positions match TRBD1. The J segment lost 7 bases and the V segment lost 2 bases, leaving 6 bases of the junction unmatched. Germline loops: CDR1 SGHTA, CDR2 FQGTGA. This CDR3 contains 15 residues. CDR3 in DNA: TGTGCCAGCAGCTTAGGGCCAGGGACAGGGAATGAGCAGTTCTTC. Its translation: CASSLGPGTGNEQFF. Combining the CDR3 with reference TRBV7-3 and TRBJ2-1 gives the whole variable domain GAGVSQTPSNKVTEKGKYVELRCDPISGHTALYWYRQSLGQGPEFLIYFQGTGAADDSGLPNDRFFAVRPEGSVSTLKIQRTERGDSAVYLCASSLGPGTGNEQFFGPGTRLTVL.

This clonotype has just a few counts. The chain joins TRBV4-3 to TRBJ2-7; D is perhaps TRBD1 (6 bases). Germline values: CDR1 LGHNA, CDR2 YSLEER. The CDR3 is made up of 15 amino acids. V lost 0 bases and J 6 bases, leaving 15 bases between the germline ends. The CDR3 is CASSQEVNRVSEQYF. The CDR3 bases are TGCGCCAGCAGCCAAGAAGTAAACAGGGTCTCCGAGCAGTACTTC.

The chain links TRBV4-1 to TRBJ1-1; 8 bases line up with TRBD1. V was pared by 0 bases and J by 3 bases, with 12 bases of the junction left unmatched. Germline-derived CDR1 and CDR2 are MGHRA and YSYEKL. The CDR3 contains 18 residues. The CDR3 region has the DNA TGCGCCAGCAGCCAAGAGGGCAGGGGGCTGGGGGAGGACACTGAAGCTTTCTTT. It codes for CASSQEGRGLGEDTEAFF.

The chain combines TRBV7-2 with TRBJ2-7; 8 bases line up with TRBD1. The CDR3 has 14 residues. V lost 4 bases and J lost 5; bases outside the gene matches: 7. Germline V gene lookup returns CDR1 SGHTA and CDR2 FQGNSA. The CDR3 loop is CASSYRTGRDEQYF. The CDR3 DNA reads TGTGCCAGCAGCTACCGGACAGGGCGGGACGAGCAGTACTTC.